This T cell receptor (beta chain) was captured by sequencing in a study of control samples from healthy donors and cancer patients. V was cut by 0 bases and J by 4 bases, with 11 bases left in between. Germline loops: CDR1 SGHRS, CDR2 YFSETQ. The CDR3 length is 15 residues. Measured with immunoSEQ multiplex PCR; TCRdb has only the in-frame clones, and not every one. This table has about 150,000 clones, approximately 94% appearing once. The TCR was taken from a man aged 40-49 years in good health. The source material was blood. The chain carries TRBV5-1 and TRBJ2-4; D remains unclear. The CDR3 protein is CASSLGQMIKNIQYF. The CDR3 region has the DNA TGCGCCAGCAGCTTGGGGCAGATGATAAAAAACATTCAGTACTTC.